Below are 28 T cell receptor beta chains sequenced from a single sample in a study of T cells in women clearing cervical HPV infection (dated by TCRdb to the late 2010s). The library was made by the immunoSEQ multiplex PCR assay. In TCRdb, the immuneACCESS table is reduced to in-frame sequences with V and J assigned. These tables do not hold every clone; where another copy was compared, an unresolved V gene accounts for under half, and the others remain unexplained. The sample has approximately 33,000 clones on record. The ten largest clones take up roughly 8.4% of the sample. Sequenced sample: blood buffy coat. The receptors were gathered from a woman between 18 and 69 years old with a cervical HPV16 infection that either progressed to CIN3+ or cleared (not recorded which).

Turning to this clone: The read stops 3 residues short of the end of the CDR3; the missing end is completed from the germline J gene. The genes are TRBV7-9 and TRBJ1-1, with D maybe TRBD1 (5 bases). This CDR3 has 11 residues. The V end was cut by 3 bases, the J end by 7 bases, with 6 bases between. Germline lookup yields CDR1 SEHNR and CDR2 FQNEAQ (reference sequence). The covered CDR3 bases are TGTGCCAGCAGCTTGCAGGGTGAA. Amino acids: CASSLQGE. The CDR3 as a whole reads CASSLQGEAFF. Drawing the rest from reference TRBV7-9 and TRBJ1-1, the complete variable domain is DTGVSQNPRHKITKRGQNVTFRCDPISEHNRLYWYRQTLGQGPEFLTYFQNEAQLEKSRLLSDRFSAERPKGSFSTLEIQRTEQGDSAMYLCASSLQGEAFFGQGTRLTVV.

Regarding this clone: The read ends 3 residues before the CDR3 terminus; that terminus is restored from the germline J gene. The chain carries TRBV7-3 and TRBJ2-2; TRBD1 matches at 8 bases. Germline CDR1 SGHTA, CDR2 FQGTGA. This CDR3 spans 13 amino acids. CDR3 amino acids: CASKQGGNSPLFF. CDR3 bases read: TGTGCCAGCAAACAGGGGGGTAATTCACCG.

CDR3 in amino acids: CASSEGGQGAYEQYF. The CDR3 DNA, read in part, is TGTGCCAGCAGTGAAGGGGGGCAGGGTGCCTACGAG. This chain uses TRBV6-1 with TRBJ2-7, with D maybe TRBD1 (6 bases). The sequence runs out 3 residues before the end of the CDR3; the remainder is reconstructed from the germline J gene. The CDR3 is 15 residues long. V shed 1 base and J shed 2 bases, with 12 bases lying between them. In germline, CDR1 is MNHNS, CDR2 SASEGT.

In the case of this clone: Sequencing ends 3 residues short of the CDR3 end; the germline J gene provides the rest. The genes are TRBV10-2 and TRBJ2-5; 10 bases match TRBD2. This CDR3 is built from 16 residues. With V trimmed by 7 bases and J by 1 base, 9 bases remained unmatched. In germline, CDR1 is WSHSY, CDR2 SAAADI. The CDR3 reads CASKDIAGGSQETQYF. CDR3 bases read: TGCGCCAGCAAGGACATAGCGGGAGGTTCCCAAGAGACC.

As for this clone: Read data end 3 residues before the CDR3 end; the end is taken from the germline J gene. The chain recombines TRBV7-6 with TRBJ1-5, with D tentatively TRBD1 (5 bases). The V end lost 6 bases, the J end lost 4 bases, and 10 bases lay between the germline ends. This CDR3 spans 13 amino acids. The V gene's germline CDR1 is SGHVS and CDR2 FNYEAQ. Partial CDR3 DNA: TGTGCCAGCAGTATTTCAGGGAATCAGCCC. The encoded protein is CASSISGNQP. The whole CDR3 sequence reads CASSISGNQPQHF.

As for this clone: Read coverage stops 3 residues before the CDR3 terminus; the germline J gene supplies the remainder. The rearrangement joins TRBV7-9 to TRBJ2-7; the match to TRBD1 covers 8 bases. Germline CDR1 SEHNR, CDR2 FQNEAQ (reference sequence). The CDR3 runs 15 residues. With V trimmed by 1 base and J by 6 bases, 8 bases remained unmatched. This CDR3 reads CASSLGGDRPAEQYF. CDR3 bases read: TGTGCCAGCAGCTTAGGGGGGGACAGGCCGGCCGAG. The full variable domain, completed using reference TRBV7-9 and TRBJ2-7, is DTGVSQNPRHKITKRGQNVTFRCDPISEHNRLYWYRQTLGQGPEFLTYFQNEAQLEKSRLLSDRFSAERPKGSFSTLEIQRTEQGDSAMYLCASSLGGDRPAEQYFGPGTRLTVT.

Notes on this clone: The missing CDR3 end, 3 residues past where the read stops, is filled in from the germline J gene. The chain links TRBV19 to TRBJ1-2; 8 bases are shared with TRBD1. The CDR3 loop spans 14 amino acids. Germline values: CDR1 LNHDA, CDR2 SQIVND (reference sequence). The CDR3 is CASTGGLNKNIYTF. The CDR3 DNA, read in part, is TGTGCCAGTACAGGGGGCCTAAACAAAAACATC.

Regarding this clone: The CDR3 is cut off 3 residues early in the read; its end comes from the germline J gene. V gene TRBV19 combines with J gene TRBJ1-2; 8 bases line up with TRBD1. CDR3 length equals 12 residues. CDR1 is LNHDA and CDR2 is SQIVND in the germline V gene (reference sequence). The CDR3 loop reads CASQDRDNDYTF. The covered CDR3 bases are TGTGCCAGTCAGGACAGGGACAACGAC.

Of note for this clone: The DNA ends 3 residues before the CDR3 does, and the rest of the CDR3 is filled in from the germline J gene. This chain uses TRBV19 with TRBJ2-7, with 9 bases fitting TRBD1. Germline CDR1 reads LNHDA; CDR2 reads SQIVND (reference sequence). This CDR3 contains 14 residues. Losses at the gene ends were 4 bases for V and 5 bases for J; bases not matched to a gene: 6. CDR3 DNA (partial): TGTGCCAGTAGTACACAGGGGGCGAGGGACGAG. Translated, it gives CASSTQGARDE. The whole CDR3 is CASSTQGARDEQYF.

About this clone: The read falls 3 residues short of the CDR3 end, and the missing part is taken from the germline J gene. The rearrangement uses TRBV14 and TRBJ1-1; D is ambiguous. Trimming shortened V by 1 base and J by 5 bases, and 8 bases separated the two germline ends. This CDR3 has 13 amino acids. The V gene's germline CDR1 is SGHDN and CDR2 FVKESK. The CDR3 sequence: CASSQALNTEAFF. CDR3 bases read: TGTGCCAGCAGCCAAGCCCTTAATACTGAA.

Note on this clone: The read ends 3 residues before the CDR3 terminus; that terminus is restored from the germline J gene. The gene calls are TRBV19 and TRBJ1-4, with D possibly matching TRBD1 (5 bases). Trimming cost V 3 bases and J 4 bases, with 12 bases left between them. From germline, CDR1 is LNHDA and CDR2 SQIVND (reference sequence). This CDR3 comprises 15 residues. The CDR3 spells CASSMSGVDNEKLFF. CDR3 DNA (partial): TGTGCCAGTAGTATGTCGGGGGTCGATAATGAAAAA.

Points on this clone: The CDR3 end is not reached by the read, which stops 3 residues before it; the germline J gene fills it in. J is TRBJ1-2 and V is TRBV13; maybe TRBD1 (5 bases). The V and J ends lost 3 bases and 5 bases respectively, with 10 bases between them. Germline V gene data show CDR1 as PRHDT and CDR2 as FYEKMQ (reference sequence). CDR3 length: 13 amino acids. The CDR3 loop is CASSLEGAYGYTF. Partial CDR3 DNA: TGTGCCAGCAGCTTGGAAGGGGCGTATGGC. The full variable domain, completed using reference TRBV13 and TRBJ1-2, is AAGVIQSPRHLIKEKRETATLKCYPIPRHDTVYWYQQGPGQDPQFLISFYEKMQSDKGSIPDRFSAQQFSDYHSELNMSSLELGDSALYFCASSLEGAYGYTFGSGTRLTVV.

The CDR3 protein is CSARDAGNSPLHF. The part of the CDR3 DNA that was read is TGCAGTGCTAGAGATGCGGGCAATTCACCC. The V call is TRBV20-1, the J call TRBJ1-6; no clear D gene. The read is 3 residues too short to cover the CDR3 end, so that end is filled in from the germline J gene. The CDR3 consists of 13 residues. The V gene lost 0 bases and the J gene lost 7 bases, with 7 bases spanning the gap. Germline loops: CDR1 DFQATT, CDR2 SNEGSKA (reference sequence).

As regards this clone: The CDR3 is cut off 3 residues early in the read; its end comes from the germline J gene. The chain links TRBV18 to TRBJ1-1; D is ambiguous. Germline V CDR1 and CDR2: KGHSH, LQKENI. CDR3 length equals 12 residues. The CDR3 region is CASSRTRETAFF. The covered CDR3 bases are TGTGCCAGCTCAAGGACTAGGGAGACA.

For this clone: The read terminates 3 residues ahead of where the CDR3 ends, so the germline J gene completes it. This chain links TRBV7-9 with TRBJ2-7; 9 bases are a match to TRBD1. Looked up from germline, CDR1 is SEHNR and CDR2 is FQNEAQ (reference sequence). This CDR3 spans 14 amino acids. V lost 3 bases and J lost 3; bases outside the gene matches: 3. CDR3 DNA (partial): TGTGCCAGCAGCTTCACAGGGGGCTTCTACGAG. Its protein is CASSFTGGFYE. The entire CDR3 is CASSFTGGFYEQYF. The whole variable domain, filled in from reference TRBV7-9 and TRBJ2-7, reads DTGVSQNPRHKITKRGQNVTFRCDPISEHNRLYWYRQTLGQGPEFLTYFQNEAQLEKSRLLSDRFSAERPKGSFSTLEIQRTEQGDSAMYLCASSFTGGFYEQYFGPGTRLTVT.

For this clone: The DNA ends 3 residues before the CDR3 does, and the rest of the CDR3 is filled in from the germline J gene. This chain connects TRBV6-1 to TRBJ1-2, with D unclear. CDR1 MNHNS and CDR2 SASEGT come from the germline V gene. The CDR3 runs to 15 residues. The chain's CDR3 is CASSDVLVTAWGYTF. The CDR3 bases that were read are TGTGCCAGCAGTGATGTTCTGGTAACAGCCTGGGGC.

The part of the CDR3 DNA that was read is TGTGCCAGCAGCTCCACAGGACAGGGCGGGGAG. Translation gives CASSSTGQGGE. The full CDR3 protein reads CASSSTGQGGELFF. The chain has TRBV7-2 and TRBJ2-2, with 8 bases aligning to TRBD1. Read sequence stops 3 residues before the CDR3 end, and the germline J gene provides the missing end. Germline CDR1 reads SGHTA; CDR2 reads FQGNSA. V gave up 4 bases and J gave up 7 bases; unmatched junction bases: 5. This CDR3 contains 14 residues.

Incomplete CDR3 DNA: TGTGCCAGCACCTCTGCGGGAGGTTACACAGATACG. It translates to CASTSAGGYTDT. In full, the CDR3 reads CASTSAGGYTDTQYF. The genes are TRBV27 and TRBJ2-3, with TRBD2 identical over 8 bases. The observed sequence ends 3 residues before the CDR3 terminus, with the missing tail filled in from the germline J gene. The germline CDR1 and CDR2 sequences are MNHEY and SMNVEV (reference sequence). V dropped 7 bases and J dropped 2; count of bases not matched to a gene: 8. This CDR3 comprises 15 residues.

The CDR3 bases that were read are TGCAGTGCTAGCCTACTCCAAGAGACG. Its translation is CSASLLQET. The CDR3 reads in full as CSASLLQETQYF. The rearrangement uses TRBV20-1 and TRBJ2-3, with no clear D. The read halts 3 residues ahead of the CDR3 end, with the missing end drawn from the germline J gene. CDR3 length: 12 amino acids. Germline CDR1 DFQATT, CDR2 SNEGSKA (reference sequence).

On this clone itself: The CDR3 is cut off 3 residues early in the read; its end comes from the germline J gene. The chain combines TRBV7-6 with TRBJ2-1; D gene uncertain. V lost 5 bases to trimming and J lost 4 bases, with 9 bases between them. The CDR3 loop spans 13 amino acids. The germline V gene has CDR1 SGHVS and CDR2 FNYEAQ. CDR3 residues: CASSPTDYNEQFF. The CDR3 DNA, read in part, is TGTGCCAGCAGCCCAACAGATTACAATGAG.

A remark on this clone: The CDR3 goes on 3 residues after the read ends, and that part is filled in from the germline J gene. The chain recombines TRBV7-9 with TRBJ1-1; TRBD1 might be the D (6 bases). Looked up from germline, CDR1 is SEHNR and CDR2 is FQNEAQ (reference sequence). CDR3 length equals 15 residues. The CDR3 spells CASSSSGGAAYTAFF. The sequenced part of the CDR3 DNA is TGTGCCAGCAGCTCTAGCGGGGGGGCCGCTTATACG.

CDR3 in amino acids: CSVGGGGKETQYF. Partial CDR3 DNA: TGCAGCGTTGGTGGGGGGGGAAAAGAGACC. The chain links TRBV29-1 to TRBJ2-5; 7 bases fit TRBD2. The CDR3 goes on 3 residues after the read ends, and that part is filled in from the germline J gene. The CDR3 sequence is 13 residues long. Trimming took 4 bases from V and 3 from J; bases not matched to a gene: 5. Germline values: CDR1 SQVTM, CDR2 ANQGSEA. Together with reference TRBV29-1 and TRBJ2-5, the CDR3 gives the full variable domain: SAVISQKPSRDICQRGTSLTIQCQVDSQVTMMFWYRQQPGQSLTLIATANQGSEATYESGFVIDKFPISRPNLTFSTLTVSNMSPEDSSIYLCSVGGGGKETQYFGPGTRLLVL.

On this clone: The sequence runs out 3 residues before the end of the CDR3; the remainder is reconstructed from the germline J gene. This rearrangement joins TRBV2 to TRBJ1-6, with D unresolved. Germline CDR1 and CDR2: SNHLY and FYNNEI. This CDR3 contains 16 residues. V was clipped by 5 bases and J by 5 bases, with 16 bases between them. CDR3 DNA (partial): TGTGCCAGCAGTTTTGGAAGGGTACAAAATAATTCACCC. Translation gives CASSFGRVQNNSP. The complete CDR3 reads CASSFGRVQNNSPLHF.

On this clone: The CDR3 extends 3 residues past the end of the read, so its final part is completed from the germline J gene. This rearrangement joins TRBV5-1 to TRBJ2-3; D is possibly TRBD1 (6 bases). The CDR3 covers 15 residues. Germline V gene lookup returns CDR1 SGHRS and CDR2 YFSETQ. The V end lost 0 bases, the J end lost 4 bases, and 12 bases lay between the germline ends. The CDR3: CASSLGGDIADTQYF. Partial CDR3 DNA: TGCGCCAGCAGCTTGGGTGGGGACATAGCAGATACG.

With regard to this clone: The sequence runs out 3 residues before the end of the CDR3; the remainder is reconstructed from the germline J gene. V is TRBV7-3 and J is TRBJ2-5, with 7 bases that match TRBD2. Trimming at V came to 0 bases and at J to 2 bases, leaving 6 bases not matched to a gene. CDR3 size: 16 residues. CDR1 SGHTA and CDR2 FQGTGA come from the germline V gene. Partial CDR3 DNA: TGTGCCAGCAGCTTAACGGGGTCTAGCGGACAAGAGACC. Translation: CASSLTGSSGQET. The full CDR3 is CASSLTGSSGQETQYF.

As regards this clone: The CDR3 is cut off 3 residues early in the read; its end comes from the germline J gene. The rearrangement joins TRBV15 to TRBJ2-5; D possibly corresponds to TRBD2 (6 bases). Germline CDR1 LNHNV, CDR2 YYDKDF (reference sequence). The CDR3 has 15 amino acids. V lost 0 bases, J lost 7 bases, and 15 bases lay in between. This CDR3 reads CATSRDFEAEGTQYF. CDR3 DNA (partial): TGTGCCACCAGCAGAGATTTTGAAGCGGAGGGGACC.

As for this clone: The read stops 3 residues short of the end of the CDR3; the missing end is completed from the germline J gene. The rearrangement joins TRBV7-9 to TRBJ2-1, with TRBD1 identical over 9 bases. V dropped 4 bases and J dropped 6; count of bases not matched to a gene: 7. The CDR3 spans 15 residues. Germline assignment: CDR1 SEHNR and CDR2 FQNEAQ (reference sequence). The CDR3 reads CASSSWDRVGNEQFF. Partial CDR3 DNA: TGTGCCAGCAGCTCCTGGGACAGGGTCGGCAATGAG.

The sequenced CDR3 bases are TGTGCCAGCAGCCAAGATACCGGGACAACCTATAATTCACCG. It yields the protein CASSQDTGTTYNSP. The entire CDR3 reads CASSQDTGTTYNSPLFF. The chain has TRBV14 and TRBJ2-2, with D perhaps TRBD1 (6 bases). Sequencing ends 3 residues short of the CDR3 end; the germline J gene provides the rest. The CDR3 covers 17 residues. The germline gives CDR1 SGHDN, CDR2 FVKESK.